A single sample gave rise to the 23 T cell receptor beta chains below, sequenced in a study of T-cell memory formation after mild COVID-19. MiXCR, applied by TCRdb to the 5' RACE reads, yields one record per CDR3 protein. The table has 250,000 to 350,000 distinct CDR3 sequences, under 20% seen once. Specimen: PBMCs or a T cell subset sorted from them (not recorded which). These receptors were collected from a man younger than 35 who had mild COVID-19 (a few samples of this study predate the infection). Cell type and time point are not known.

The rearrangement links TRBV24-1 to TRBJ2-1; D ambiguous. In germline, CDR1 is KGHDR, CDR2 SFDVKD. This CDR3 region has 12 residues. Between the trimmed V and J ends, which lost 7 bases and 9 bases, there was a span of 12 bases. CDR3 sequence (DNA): TGTGCCACCAGGACCAAGACGGGTGAGCAGTTCTTC. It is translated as CATRTKTGEQFF.

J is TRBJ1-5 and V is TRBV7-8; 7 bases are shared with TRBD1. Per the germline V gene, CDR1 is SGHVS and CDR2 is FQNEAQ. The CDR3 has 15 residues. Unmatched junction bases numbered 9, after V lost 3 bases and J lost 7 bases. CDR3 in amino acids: CASSFRTGREQPQHF. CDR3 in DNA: TGTGCCAGCAGCTTTAGGACAGGCAGAGAACAGCCCCAGCATTTT.

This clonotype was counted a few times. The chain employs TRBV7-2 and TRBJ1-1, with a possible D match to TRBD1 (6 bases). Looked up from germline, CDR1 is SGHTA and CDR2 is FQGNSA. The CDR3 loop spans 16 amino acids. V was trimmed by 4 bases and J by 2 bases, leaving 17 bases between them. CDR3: CASSSPLGQSNTEAFF. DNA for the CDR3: TGTGCCAGCAGCTCCCCTCTTGGACAGTCAAACACTGAAGCTTTCTTT.

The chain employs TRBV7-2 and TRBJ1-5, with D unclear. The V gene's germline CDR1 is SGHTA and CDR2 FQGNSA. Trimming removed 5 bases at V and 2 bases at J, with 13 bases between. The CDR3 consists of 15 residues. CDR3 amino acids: CASSRSIVGNQPQHF. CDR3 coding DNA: TGTGCCAGCAGCCGAAGTATAGTCGGCAATCAGCCCCAGCATTTT. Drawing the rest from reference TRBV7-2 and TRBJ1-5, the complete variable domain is GAGVSQSPSNKVTEKGKDVELRCDPISGHTALYWYRQSLGQGLEFLIYFQGNSAPDKSGLPSDRFSAERTGGSVSTLTIQRTQQEDSAVYLCASSRSIVGNQPQHFGDGTRLSIL.

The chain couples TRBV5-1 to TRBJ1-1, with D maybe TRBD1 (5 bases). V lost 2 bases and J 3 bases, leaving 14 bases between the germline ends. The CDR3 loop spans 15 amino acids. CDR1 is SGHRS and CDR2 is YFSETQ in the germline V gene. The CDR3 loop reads CASSLEERGYTEAFF. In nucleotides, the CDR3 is TGCGCCAGCAGCTTAGAAGAACGGGGCTACACTGAAGCTTTCTTT.

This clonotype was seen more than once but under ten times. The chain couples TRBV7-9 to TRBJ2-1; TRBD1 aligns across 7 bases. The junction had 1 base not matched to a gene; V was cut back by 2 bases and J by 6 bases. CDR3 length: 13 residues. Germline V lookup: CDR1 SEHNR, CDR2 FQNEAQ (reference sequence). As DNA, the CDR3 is TGTGCCAGCAGCTTACGACAGGGCAATGAGCAGTTCTTC. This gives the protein CASSLRQGNEQFF.

CDR3 DNA sequence: TGTGCCAGCAGTTACGGGGGGCGCTTCTACGAGCAGTACTTC. Its protein product is CASSYGGRFYEQYF. The chain combines TRBV6-6 with TRBJ2-7, with D perhaps given as TRBD1 or TRBD2 (6 bases each). The germline CDR1 and CDR2 sequences are MNHNY and SVGAGI (reference sequence). Trimming shortened V by 2 bases and J by 3 bases, and 11 bases separated the two germline ends. The CDR3 contains 14 residues.

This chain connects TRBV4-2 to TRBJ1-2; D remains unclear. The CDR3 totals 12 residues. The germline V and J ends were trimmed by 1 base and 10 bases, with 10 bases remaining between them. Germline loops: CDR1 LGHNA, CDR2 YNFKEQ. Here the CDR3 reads CASSQVTEDYTF. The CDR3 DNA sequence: TGTGCCAGCAGCCAAGTAACAGAAGACTACACCTTC.

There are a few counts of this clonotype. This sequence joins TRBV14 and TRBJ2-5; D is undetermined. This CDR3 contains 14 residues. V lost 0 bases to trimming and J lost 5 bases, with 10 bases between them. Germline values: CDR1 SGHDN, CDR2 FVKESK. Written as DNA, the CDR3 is TGTGCCAGCAGCCAAGATATGGGTCCGGAGACCCAGTACTTC. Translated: CASSQDMGPETQYF.

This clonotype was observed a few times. CDR3 sequence reads: CASSRGRFGNIQYF. Written as DNA, the CDR3 is TGCGCCAGCAGCCGTGGCAGGTTTGGAAACATTCAGTACTTC. J is TRBJ2-4 and V is TRBV4-3; D is undetermined. Germline V gene lookup returns CDR1 LGHNA and CDR2 YSLEER. This CDR3 spans 14 amino acids. V lost 4 bases and J lost 6, with 13 bases in between.

DNA of the CDR3: TGTGCCAGCAGCTTACCCGACAGGGCCGAGTATAGCAATCAGCCCCAGCATTTT. Translating gives CASSLPDRAEYSNQPQHF. The chain has TRBV7-4 and TRBJ1-5; 7 positions agree with TRBD1. The CDR3 loop spans 18 amino acids. The germline V gene encodes CDR1 SGHVT and CDR2 SQSDAQ. Germline trimming cut 2 bases from V and 0 bases from J; bases unmatched to any gene: 10.

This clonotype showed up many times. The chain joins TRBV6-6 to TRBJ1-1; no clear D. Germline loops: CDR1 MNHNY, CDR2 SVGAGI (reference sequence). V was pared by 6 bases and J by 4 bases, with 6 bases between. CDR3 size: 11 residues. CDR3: CASSYGTEAFF. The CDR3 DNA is TGTGCCAGCAGCTACGGCACTGAAGCTTTCTTT.

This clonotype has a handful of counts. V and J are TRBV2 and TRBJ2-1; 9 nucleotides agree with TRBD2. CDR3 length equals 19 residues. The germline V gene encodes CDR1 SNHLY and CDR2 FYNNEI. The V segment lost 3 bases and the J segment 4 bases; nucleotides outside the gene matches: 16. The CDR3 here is CASSERLAGIPSWYNEQFF. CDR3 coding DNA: TGTGCCAGCAGTGAGCGGCTAGCGGGGATCCCCTCTTGGTACAATGAGCAGTTCTTC.

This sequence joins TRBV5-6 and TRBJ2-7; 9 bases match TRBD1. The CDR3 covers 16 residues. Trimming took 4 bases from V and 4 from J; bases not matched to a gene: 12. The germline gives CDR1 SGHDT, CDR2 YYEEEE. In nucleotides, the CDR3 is TGTGCCAGCAGCCCCGCCGGGACAGGGAACAGATACGAGCAGTACGTC. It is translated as CASSPAGTGNRYEQYV.

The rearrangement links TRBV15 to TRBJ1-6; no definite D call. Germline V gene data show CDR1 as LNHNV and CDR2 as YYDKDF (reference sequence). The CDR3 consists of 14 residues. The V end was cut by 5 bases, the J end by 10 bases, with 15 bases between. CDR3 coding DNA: TGTGCCACCAGCCTGCTACCCTGGGAATCACCCCTCCACTTT. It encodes CATSLLPWESPLHF. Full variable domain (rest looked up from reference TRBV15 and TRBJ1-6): DAMVIQNPRYQVTQFGKPVTLSCSQTLNHNVMYWYQQKSSQAPKLLFHYYDKDFNNEADTPDNFQSRRPNTSFCFLDIRSPGLGDTAMYLCATSLLPWESPLHFGNGTRLTVT.

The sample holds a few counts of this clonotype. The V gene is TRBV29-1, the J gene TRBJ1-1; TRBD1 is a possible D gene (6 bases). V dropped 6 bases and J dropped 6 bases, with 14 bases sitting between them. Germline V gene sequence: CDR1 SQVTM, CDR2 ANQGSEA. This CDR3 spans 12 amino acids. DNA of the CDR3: TGCAGCGTCGGGCAGGGGAAGGCTGAAGCTTTCTTT. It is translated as CSVGQGKAEAFF.

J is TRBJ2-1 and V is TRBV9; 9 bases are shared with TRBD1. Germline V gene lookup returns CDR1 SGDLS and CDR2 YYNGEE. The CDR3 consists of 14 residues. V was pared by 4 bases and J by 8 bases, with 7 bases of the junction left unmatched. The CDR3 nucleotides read TGTGCCAGCAGCCCGGGACAGGGAGGAGATGAGCAGTTCTTC. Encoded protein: CASSPGQGGDEQFF.

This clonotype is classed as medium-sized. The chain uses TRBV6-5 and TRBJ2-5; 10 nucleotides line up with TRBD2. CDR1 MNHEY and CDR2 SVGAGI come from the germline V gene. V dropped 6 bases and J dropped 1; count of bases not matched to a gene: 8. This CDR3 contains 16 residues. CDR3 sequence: CASRPTLAGPQETQYF. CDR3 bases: TGTGCCAGCAGACCGACACTAGCGGGGCCCCAAGAGACCCAGTACTTC.

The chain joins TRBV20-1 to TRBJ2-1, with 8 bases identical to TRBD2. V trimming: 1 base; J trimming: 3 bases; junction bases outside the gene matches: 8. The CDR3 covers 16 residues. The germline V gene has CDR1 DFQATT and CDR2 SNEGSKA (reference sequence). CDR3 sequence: CSARGNAGGGYNEQFF. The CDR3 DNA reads TGCAGTGCTAGAGGAAACGCGGGGGGTGGCTACAATGAGCAGTTCTTC.

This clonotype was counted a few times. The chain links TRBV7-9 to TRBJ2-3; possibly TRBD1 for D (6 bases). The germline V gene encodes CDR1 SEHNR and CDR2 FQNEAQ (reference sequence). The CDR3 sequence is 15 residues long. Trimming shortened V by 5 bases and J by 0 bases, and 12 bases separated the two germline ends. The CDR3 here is CASSLMTGSTDTQYF. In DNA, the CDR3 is TGTGCCAGCAGCCTAATGACAGGTAGCACAGATACGCAGTATTTT.

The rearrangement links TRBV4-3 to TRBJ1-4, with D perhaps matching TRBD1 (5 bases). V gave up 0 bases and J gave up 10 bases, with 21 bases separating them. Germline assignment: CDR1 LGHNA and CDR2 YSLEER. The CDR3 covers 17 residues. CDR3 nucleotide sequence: TGCGCCAGCAGCCAAGATCACACCGGGGGTTTCTTCGGAAAACTGTTTTTT. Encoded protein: CASSQDHTGGFFGKLFF.

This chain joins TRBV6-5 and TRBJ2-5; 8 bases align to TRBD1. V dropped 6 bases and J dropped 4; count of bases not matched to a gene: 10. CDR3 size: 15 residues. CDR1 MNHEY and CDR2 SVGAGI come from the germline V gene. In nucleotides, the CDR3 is TGTGCCAGCAGCACACGACAGGGGCCACGAGAGACCCAGTACTTC. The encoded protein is CASSTRQGPRETQYF.

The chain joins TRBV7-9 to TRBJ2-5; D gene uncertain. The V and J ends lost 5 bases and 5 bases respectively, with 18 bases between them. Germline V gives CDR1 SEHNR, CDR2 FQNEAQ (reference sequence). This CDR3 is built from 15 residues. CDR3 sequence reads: CASSPNRAGWETQYF. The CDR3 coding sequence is TGTGCCAGCAGCCCGAACCGGGCAGGCTGGGAGACCCAGTACTTC.